What follows is one T cell receptor (beta chain) and its context. Its matching antigen is unknown. These data come from a study of early stage breast cancer tumors. Germline V gives CDR1 MNHNS, CDR2 SASEGT. V lost 10 bases and J lost 0, with 15 bases in between. The CDR3 is 14 residues long. Notes on the study in general: Comparing each tissue with blood distinguished tumor from normal in about 85% of the 16 patients. Most shared enriched TCRB sequences were commonly generated ones.

Measured with immunoSEQ multiplex PCR; TCRdb has only the in-frame clones, and not every one. The sample has approximately 31,000 clones; around 67% are singletons. This sequence was found in a person aged 25 to 40 with breast cancer. Sequencing was done on a sample of breast tumor tissue. The chain recombines TRBV6-1 with TRBJ1-1; D perhaps matches TRBD1 (5 bases). The CDR3 coding sequence is TGTGCCACCTCCGTAGGGGCCATGAACACTGAAGCTTTCTTT. Its protein is CATSVGAMNTEAFF.